This T cell receptor beta chain was sequenced for a study of T cell changes during pregnancy in multiple sclerosis (dated by TCRdb to about 2019). In the study overall: Changes in the T cell repertoire over the course of pregnancy were examined in this study in women with multiple sclerosis.

Notes on this clone: The antigen this receptor binds is unknown. No much larger clone is present one base from it, and per-base qualities are unavailable.

V is trimmed back by 7 bases and J by 11 bases, and the junction contains 5 bases that no gene match accounts for. The CDR3 holds 12 amino acids from the cysteine to the phenylalanine. Only the CDR3 DNA is retained, 36 bases long and in frame from the first base. CDR1 and CDR2, per the germline V gene, are MDHEN and SYDVKM. Library preparation used the immunoSEQ multiplex PCR assay. In its TCRdb copy, this immuneACCESS table keeps in-frame sequences only and misses some clones. Where compared with another copy, unresolved V genes explain less than half of these, and the others have no known cause. This sample has about 98,000 clones in its table, and about 90% of those were observed once. The ten top clones hold 2% to 3% of the sample.

This sequence was found in a female donor in good health, enrolled as a control in a pregnancy study. This specimen was peripheral blood, taken after pregnancy. This sequence uses TRBV28 and TRBJ1-6, with 7 middle bases fitting TRBD1. The CDR3: CASNQRGPPLHF. The DNA sequence is TGTGCCAGCAACCAGAGGGGGCCACCCCTCCACTTT.